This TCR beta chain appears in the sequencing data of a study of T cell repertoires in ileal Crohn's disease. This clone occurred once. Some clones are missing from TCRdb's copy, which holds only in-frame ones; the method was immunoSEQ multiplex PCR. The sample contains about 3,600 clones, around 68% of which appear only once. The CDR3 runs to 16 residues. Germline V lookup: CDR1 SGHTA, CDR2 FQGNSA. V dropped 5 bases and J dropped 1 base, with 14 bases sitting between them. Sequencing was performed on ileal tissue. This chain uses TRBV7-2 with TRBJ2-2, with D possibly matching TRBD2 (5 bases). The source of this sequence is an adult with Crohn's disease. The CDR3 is CASSILTGMNTGELFF. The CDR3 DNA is TGTGCCAGCAGCATACTAACGGGGATGAACACCGGGGAGCTGTTTTTT. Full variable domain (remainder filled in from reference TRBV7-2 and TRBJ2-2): GAGVSQSPSNKVTEKGKDVELRCDPISGHTALYWYRQSLGQGLEFLIYFQGNSAPDKSGLPSDRFSAERTGGSVSTLTIQRTQQEDSAVYLCASSILTGMNTGELFFGEGSRLTVL.